The 23 T cell receptor beta chains below were found in one sample sequenced in a study of T-cell reconstitution after alpha-beta-depleted transplantation in children. As it was prepared, the TCRbeta library received unique molecular identifiers. TCRdb ran MiXCR on the PCR reads and lists one entry per CDR3 protein. The repertoire includes roughly 100,000 distinct CDR3 sequences, 4.5% to 7.5% of them detected once, and about 6% sits in the top ten. The specimen was PBMCs, mostly from graft donor cells, collected 60 days after TCRalphabeta/CD19-depleted stem cell transplant. The receptors derive from a female patient aged 2-15 years who had a stem cell transplant for Fanconi anemia, so the T cells may come from the graft donor.

This clonotype was counted ten times or more. V gene TRBV3-1 combines with J gene TRBJ2-1; TRBD2 matches at 8 bases. Germline V gene data show CDR1 as LGHDT and CDR2 as YNNKEL (reference sequence). J lost 4 bases, V lost 0 bases, and 8 bases had no gene match. This CDR3 has 17 residues. The CDR3, as DNA: TGTGCCAGCAGCCAAGACCCCGGACTAGCAGAGTACAATGAGCAGTTCTTC. Its translation: CASSQDPGLAEYNEQFF.

V usage is TRBV14 and J usage is TRBJ1-4; D is ambiguous. CDR1 and CDR2 (germline): SGHDN, FVKESK. The CDR3 extends over 19 amino acids. Trimming cost V 6 bases and J 1 base, with 24 bases left between them. In DNA form, the CDR3 reads TGTGCCAGCAGGAAAAAAGGTGGACTCCCGGACGGAACTAATGAAAAACTGTTTTTT. It encodes CASRKKGGLPDGTNEKLFF.

This clonotype was detected ten times or more. V is TRBV28 and J is TRBJ2-1; D may be TRBD2 (6 bases). The length of the CDR3 is 13 residues. The germline V gene has CDR1 MDHEN and CDR2 SYDVKM. V gave up 7 bases and J gave up 1 base, with 8 bases separating them. CDR3 loop: CASTAGSYNEQFF. CDR3 nucleotides: TGTGCCAGCACTGCGGGATCCTACAATGAGCAGTTCTTC.

Many counts were recorded for this clonotype. This chain uses TRBV28 with TRBJ2-1, with D hard to call. The V end lost 6 bases, the J end lost 4 bases, and 13 bases lay between the germline ends. The CDR3 is made up of 14 amino acids. The germline V gene has CDR1 MDHEN and CDR2 SYDVKM. The CDR3 is CASSYSSGYNEQFF. In nucleotides, the CDR3 is TGTGCCAGCAGCTACTCCTCGGGTTACAATGAGCAGTTCTTC.

This clonotype appeared a few times. The V call is TRBV6-1, the J call TRBJ2-5; no definite D call. CDR1 and CDR2 from the germline V gene are MNHNS and SASEGT. V shed 6 bases and J shed 9 bases, with 11 bases lying between them. The CDR3 has 11 amino acids. The CDR3 bases are TGTGCCAGCAGAGCGCTGCTGGCCCAGTACTTC. It translates to CASRALLAQYF.

This clonotype was seen repeatedly, ten times or more. V is TRBV21-1 and J is TRBJ2-7. TRBV21-1 constitutes a pseudogene. The CDR3 runs to 13 residues. The CDR3, as DNA: TGTGCCAGCAGCACCATAAACCTCTACGAGCAGTACTTC. It encodes CASSTINLYEQYF.

This clonotype was seen many times. J is TRBJ1-6 and V is TRBV7-3, with D tentatively TRBD1 (5 bases). Trimming removed 2 bases at V and 10 bases at J, with 15 bases between. This CDR3 spans 15 amino acids. Germline loops: CDR1 SGHTA, CDR2 FQGTGA. Here the CDR3 DNA reads TGTGCCAGCAGCTTAGGTTCGCAGGGTGGCTCACCCCTCCACTTT. Translation: CASSLGSQGGSPLHF.

The gene calls are TRBV9 and TRBJ2-3, with TRBD2 matching 10 bases. The V gene's germline CDR1 is SGDLS and CDR2 YYNGEE. The CDR3 spans 18 residues. With 1 base clipped from V and 6 bases from J, the junction kept 14 bases outside the gene matches. The DNA for the CDR3 is TGTGCCAGCAGCGTAATCGGGGCTAGCGGGGGAAACAGGGATACGCAGTATTTT. Its protein is CASSVIGASGGNRDTQYF.

The sample holds a few counts of this clonotype. V gene TRBV20-1 combines with J gene TRBJ2-1; TRBD2 matches at 8 bases. The CDR3 spans 14 residues. Germline CDR1 DFQATT, CDR2 SNEGSKA (reference sequence). Trimming at V came to 4 bases and at J to 8 bases, leaving 10 bases not matched to a gene. The CDR3 is CSAKNGRAGYEQFF. CDR3 bases: TGCAGTGCTAAAAACGGGAGGGCCGGCTATGAGCAGTTCTTC.

This clonotype was seen many times. This chain connects TRBV5-1 to TRBJ2-2; 11 nucleotides align to TRBD2. Germline loops: CDR1 SGHRS, CDR2 YFSETQ. V shed 3 bases, J shed 2 bases, and the junction held 6 bases outside the gene matches. The CDR3 is 17 residues long. This chain's CDR3 is CASSSLAGAINTGELFF. The DNA for the CDR3 is TGCGCCAGCAGCTCACTAGCGGGGGCCATTAACACCGGGGAGCTGTTTTTT. The full variable domain, completed using reference TRBV5-1 and TRBJ2-2, is KAGVTQTPRYLIKTRGQQVTLSCSPISGHRSVSWYQQTPGQGLQFLFEYFSETQRNKGNFPGRFSGRQFSNSRSEMNVSTLELGDSALYLCASSSLAGAINTGELFFGEGSRLTVL.

This clonotype appeared many times. The V call is TRBV5-4, the J call TRBJ2-2; D might be TRBD2 (6 bases). V was shortened by 2 bases and J by 7 bases, with 6 bases between the two germline ends. This CDR3 is 12 amino acids long. CDR1 is SGHNT, CDR2 YYREEE, per germline (reference sequence). As DNA, the CDR3 is TGTGCCAGCAGCTTTAGCGGCGGGGAGCTGTTTTTT. Translated: CASSFSGGELFF.

In this sample, this clonotype turned up a few times. The chain combines TRBV14 with TRBJ2-3; D perhaps matches TRBD2 (5 bases). CDR3 length equals 13 residues. Deletions cut 7 bases from V and 2 bases from J, with 10 bases between. The germline CDR1 and CDR2 sequences are SGHDN and FVKESK. The CDR3 sequence is CASKRETTDTQYF. The DNA of the CDR3 is TGTGCCAGCAAGAGGGAGACCACAGATACGCAGTATTTT.

The CDR3 loop is CASNRQVGTYGYTF. CDR3 sequence (DNA): TGTGCCAGCAATCGACAGGTGGGCACCTATGGCTACACCTTC. The rearrangement uses TRBV28 and TRBJ1-2, with D possibly matching TRBD1 (6 bases). V lost 7 bases and J lost 4, with 16 bases in between. From germline, CDR1 is MDHEN and CDR2 SYDVKM. The CDR3 runs to 14 residues.

This chain uses TRBV4-1 with TRBJ1-1; D possibly corresponds to TRBD1 (6 bases). V gave up 3 bases and J gave up 1 base, with 9 bases separating them. This CDR3 comprises 14 residues. Germline loops: CDR1 MGHRA, CDR2 YSYEKL. The CDR3 nucleotides are TGCGCCAGCAGCCATACGACAGGGAACACTGAAGCTTTCTTT. Protein: CASSHTTGNTEAFF.

The chain recombines TRBV20-1 with TRBJ2-7; 7 bases are a match to TRBD2. Germline V CDR1 and CDR2: DFQATT, SNEGSKA (reference sequence). The CDR3 runs 14 residues. J lost 3 bases, V lost 0 bases, and 5 bases had no gene match. The CDR3 loop reads CSARESSGGYEQYF. Written as DNA, the CDR3 is TGCAGTGCTAGAGAATCTAGCGGAGGCTACGAGCAGTACTTC.

There are many counts of this clonotype. The rearrangement links TRBV7-2 to TRBJ1-1; D gene ambiguous. V lost 3 bases, J lost 3 bases, and 8 bases lay in between. The germline V gene has CDR1 SGHTA and CDR2 FQGNSA. The CDR3 extends over 13 amino acids. The CDR3 nucleotides read TGTGCCAGCAGCTTTACGCAGGACACTGAAGCTTTCTTT. Translated, it gives CASSFTQDTEAFF.

This clonotype has a handful of counts. The chain carries TRBV27 and TRBJ2-2, with unresolved D. V shed 7 bases and J shed 8 bases, with 8 bases lying between them. In germline, CDR1 is MNHEY, CDR2 SMNVEV (reference sequence). The CDR3 has 11 amino acids. CDR3 in DNA: TGTGCCAGCAATCACGGGGGGGAGCTGTTTTTT. This encodes CASNHGGELFF.

The rearrangement uses TRBV9 and TRBJ2-3; 9 bases align to TRBD2. The length of the CDR3 is 18 residues. V was clipped by 0 bases and J by 0 bases; unmatched bases: 8. Per the germline V gene, CDR1 is SGDLS and CDR2 is YYNGEE. The CDR3 protein is CASSVAPGLAPSTDTQYF. CDR3 nucleotides: TGTGCCAGCAGCGTAGCCCCTGGACTAGCGCCTAGCACAGATACGCAGTATTTT.

The rearrangement joins TRBV7-2 to TRBJ2-3, with D possibly TRBD2 on 6 matching bases. Trimming removed 2 bases from V and 1 base from J, with 16 bases in between. In germline, CDR1 is SGHTA, CDR2 FQGNSA. This CDR3 has 17 amino acids. The CDR3 nucleotides are TGTGCCAGCAGCTTAATTCGTGGCGGGACGGGCACAGATACGCAGTATTTT. Amino acid sequence: CASSLIRGGTGTDTQYF.

This clonotype showed up many times. The chain is built from TRBV7-9 and TRBJ2-1; D could derive from TRBD1 or TRBD2 (5 bases each). V was trimmed by 1 base and J by 0 bases, leaving 13 bases between them. The CDR3 consists of 17 residues. Germline assignment: CDR1 SEHNR and CDR2 FQNEAQ (reference sequence). The CDR3 DNA reads as TGTGCCAGCAGCTTAGTTTCGGGGCTGACCTCCTACAATGAGCAGTTCTTC. This translates into CASSLVSGLTSYNEQFF.

This clonotype was seen many times. This chain joins TRBV14 and TRBJ2-7; D unresolved. CDR3 size: 12 residues. With 3 bases removed from V and 3 bases from J, the gap between germline ends came to 6 bases. Germline-derived CDR1 and CDR2 are SGHDN and FVKESK. CDR3 sequence: CASSHMNYEQYF. CDR3 DNA sequence: TGTGCCAGCAGCCACATGAACTACGAGCAGTACTTC.

This chain uses TRBV7-2 with TRBJ2-5; D not certain. The CDR3 covers 14 residues. Germline CDR1 reads SGHTA; CDR2 reads FQGNSA. Trimming took off 1 base at V and 0 bases at J, with 6 bases between the two ends. As DNA, the CDR3 is TGTGCCAGCAGCTTAGGAACATACCAAGAGACCCAGTACTTC. Translating it yields CASSLGTYQETQYF. The full variable domain, with the rest looked up from reference TRBV7-2 and TRBJ2-5, is GAGVSQSPSNKVTEKGKDVELRCDPISGHTALYWYRQSLGQGLEFLIYFQGNSAPDKSGLPSDRFSAERTGGSVSTLTIQRTQQEDSAVYLCASSLGTYQETQYFGPGTRLLVL.

Ten or more counts support this clonotype. Here the CDR3 reads CASSLGPAGGEQFF. DNA for the CDR3: TGCGCCAGCAGCTTGGGGCCCGCCGGGGGTGAGCAGTTCTTC. The chain uses TRBV5-1 and TRBJ2-1, with TRBD2 as a possible D gene (6 bases). There are 14 residues in the CDR3. V shed 0 bases and J shed 9 bases, with 13 bases lying between them. The germline V gene has CDR1 SGHRS and CDR2 YFSETQ.